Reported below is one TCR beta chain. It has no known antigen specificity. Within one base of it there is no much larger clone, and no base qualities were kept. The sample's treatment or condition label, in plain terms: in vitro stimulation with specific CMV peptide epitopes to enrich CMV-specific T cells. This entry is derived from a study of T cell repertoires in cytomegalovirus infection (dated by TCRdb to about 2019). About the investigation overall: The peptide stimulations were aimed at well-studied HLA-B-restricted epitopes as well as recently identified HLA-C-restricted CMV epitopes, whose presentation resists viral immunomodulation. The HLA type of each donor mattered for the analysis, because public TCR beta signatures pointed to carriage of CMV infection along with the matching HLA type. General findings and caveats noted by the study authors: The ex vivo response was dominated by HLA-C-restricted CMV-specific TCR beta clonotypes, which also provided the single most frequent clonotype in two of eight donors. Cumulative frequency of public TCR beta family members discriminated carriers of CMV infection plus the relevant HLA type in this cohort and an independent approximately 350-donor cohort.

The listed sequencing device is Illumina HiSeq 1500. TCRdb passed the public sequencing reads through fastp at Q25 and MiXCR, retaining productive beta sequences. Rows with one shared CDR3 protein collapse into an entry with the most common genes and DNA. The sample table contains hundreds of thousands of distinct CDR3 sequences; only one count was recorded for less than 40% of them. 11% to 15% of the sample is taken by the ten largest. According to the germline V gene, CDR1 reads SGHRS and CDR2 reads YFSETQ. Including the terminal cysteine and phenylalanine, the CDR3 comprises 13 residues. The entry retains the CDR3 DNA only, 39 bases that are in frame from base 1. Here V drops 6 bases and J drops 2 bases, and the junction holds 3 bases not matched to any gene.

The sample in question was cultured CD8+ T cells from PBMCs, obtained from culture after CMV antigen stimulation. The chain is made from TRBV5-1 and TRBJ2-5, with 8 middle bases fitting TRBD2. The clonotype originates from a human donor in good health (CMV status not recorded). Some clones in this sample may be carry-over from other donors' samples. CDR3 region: CASTTSAQETQYF. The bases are TGCGCCAGCACGACTAGCGCACAAGAGACCCAGTACTTC.